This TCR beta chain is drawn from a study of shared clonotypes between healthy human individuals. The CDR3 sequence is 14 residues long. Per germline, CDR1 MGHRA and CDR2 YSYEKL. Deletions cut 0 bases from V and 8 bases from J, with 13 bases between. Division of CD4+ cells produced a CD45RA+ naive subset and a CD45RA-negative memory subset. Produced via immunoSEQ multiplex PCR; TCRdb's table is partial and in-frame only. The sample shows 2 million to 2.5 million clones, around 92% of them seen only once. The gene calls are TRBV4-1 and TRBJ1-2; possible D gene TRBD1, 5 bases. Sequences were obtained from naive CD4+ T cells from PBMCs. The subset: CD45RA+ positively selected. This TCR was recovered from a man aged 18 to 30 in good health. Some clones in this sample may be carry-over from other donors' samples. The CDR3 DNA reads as TGCGCCAGCAGCCAAGATTTAGGGGTAGGGGGCTACACCTTC. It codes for CASSQDLGVGGYTF.